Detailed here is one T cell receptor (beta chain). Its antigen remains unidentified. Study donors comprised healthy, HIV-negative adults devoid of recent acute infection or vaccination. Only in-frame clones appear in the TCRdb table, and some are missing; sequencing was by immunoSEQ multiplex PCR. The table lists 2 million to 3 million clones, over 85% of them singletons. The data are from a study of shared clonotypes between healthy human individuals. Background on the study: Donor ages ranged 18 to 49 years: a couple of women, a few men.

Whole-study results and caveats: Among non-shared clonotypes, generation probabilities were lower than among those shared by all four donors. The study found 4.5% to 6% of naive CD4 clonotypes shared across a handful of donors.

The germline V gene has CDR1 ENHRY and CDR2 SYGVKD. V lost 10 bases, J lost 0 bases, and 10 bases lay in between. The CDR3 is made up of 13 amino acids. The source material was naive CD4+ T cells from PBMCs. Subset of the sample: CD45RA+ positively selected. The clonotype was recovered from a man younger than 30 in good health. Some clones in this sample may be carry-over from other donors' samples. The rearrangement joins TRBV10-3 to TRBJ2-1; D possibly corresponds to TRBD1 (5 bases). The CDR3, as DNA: TGTGCCACCAGGGTCCCCTCCTACAATGAGCAGTTCTTC. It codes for CATRVPSYNEQFF.